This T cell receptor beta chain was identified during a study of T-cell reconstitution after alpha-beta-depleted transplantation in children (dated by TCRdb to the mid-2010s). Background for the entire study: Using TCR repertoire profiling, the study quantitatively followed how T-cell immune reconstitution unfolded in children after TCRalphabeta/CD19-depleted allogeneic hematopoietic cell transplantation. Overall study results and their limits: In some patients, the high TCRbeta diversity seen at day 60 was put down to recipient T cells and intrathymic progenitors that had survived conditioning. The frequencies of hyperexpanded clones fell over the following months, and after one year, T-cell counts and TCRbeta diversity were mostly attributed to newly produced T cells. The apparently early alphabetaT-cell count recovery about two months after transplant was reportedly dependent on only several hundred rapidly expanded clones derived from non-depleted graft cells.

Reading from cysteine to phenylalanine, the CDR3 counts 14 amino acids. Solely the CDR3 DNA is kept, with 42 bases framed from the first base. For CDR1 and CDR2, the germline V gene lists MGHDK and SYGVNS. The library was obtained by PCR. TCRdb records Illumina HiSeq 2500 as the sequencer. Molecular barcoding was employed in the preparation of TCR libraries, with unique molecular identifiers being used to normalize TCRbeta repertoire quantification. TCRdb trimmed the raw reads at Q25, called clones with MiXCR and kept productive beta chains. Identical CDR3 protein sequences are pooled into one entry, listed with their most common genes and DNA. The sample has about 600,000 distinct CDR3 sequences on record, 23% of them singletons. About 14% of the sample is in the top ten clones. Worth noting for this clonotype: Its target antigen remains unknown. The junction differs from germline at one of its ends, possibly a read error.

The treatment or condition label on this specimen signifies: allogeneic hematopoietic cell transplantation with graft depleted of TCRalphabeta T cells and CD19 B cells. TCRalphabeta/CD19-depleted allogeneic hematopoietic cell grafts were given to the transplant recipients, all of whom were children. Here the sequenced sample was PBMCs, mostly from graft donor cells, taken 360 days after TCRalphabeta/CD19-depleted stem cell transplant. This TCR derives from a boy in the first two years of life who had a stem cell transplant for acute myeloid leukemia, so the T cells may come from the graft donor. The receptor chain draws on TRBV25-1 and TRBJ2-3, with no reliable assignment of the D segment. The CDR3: CASSESSHADTQCF. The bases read TGTGCCAGCAGTGAAAGTAGCCATGCAGATACGCAGTGTTTT.